One and the same sample provided the 19 T cell receptor beta chains below, sequenced in a study of spatial heterogeneity in lung cancer. General study results and limits: Higher tumor mutation counts went along with higher counts of expanded intratumoral alpha and beta TCRs.

TCRdb used MiXCR to reprocess the 5' RACE reads, holding one entry per CDR3 protein. The table shows approximately 9,400 distinct CDR3 sequences, with roughly 10% occurring only once. The sample's time point: sample taken at primary tumor resection. No antigen has been assigned to these receptors. Sample: lung tumor tissue, taken at surgery. These receptors were obtained from a female donor with early-stage non-small cell lung cancer.

This clonotype was seen ten or more times. The CDR3 spells CASSRETGTYEQYF. Written as DNA, the CDR3 is TGTGCCAGCTCACGAGAGACAGGGACCTACGAGCAGTACTTC. This chain uses TRBV18 with TRBJ2-7; 7 nucleotides match TRBD1. Germline trimming cut 4 bases from V and 2 bases from J; bases unmatched to any gene: 5. Germline V gene sequence: CDR1 KGHSH, CDR2 LQKENI. The CDR3 totals 14 residues.

This chain uses TRBV14 with TRBJ2-7; D not resolved. Trimming took off 1 base at V and 4 bases at J, with 5 bases between the two ends. The germline V gene has CDR1 SGHDN and CDR2 FVKESK. This CDR3 comprises 12 residues. The CDR3 sequence is CASSQARYEQYF. The CDR3 DNA reads TGTGCCAGCAGCCAAGCCCGATACGAGCAGTACTTC. Combining the CDR3 with reference TRBV14 and TRBJ2-7 gives the whole variable domain EAGVTQFPSHSVIEKGQTVTLRCDPISGHDNLYWYRRVMGKEIKFLLHFVKESKQDESGMPNNRFLAERTGGTYSTLKVQPAELEDSGVYFCASSQARYEQYFGPGTRLTVT.

There are many counts of this clonotype. The chain is built from TRBV28 and TRBJ2-6, with 7 positions matching TRBD2. CDR3 size: 14 residues. The junction had 2 bases not matched to a gene; V was cut back by 5 bases and J by 4 bases. Germline V gene lookup returns CDR1 MDHEN and CDR2 SYDVKM. CDR3: CASSREAGANVLTF. CDR3 nucleotide sequence: TGTGCCAGCAGTCGGGAGGCCGGGGCCAACGTCCTGACTTTC.

This chain connects TRBV11-2 to TRBJ2-7, with 8 bases aligning to TRBD1. V gave up 1 base and J gave up 1 base; unmatched junction bases: 6. The CDR3 contains 16 residues. The germline gives CDR1 SGHAT, CDR2 FQNNGV. The CDR3 DNA reads as TGTGCCAGCAGCTTAGCATCCAGGGGGCTATCCTACGAGCAGTACTTC. Translated: CASSLASRGLSYEQYF. Supplemented by reference TRBV11-2 and TRBJ2-7, the full variable domain reads EAGVAQSPRYKIIEKRQSVAFWCNPISGHATLYWYQQILGQGPKLLIQFQNNGVVDDSQLPKDRFSAERLKGVDSTLKIQPAKLEDSAVYLCASSLASRGLSYEQYFGPGTRLTVT.

In its sample, this clonotype was seen a few times. The V call is TRBV5-4, the J call TRBJ2-3, with 9 nucleotides matching TRBD1. This CDR3 region has 14 residues. V lost 4 bases to trimming and J lost 3 bases; unmatched junction nucleotides: 3. Germline-derived CDR1 and CDR2 are SGHNT and YYREEE (reference sequence). CDR3 amino acids: CASSMTGGTDTQYF. CDR3 sequence (DNA): TGTGCCAGCAGCATGACAGGGGGAACAGATACGCAGTATTTT.

The rearrangement uses TRBV6-5 and TRBJ1-6, with D unresolved. The CDR3 sequence is 14 residues long. V shed 4 bases and J shed 7 bases, with 11 bases lying between them. Germline V gives CDR1 MNHEY, CDR2 SVGAGI. For the CDR3, the DNA is TGTGCCAGCAGTTTTCAGGTTTTCAATTCACCCCTCCACTTT. Translated, it gives CASSFQVFNSPLHF.

Comments on this clonotype: Since a much larger clone is just one base distant, this may be a read error. CDR3 loop: CAGSYRQGAREQYF. For the CDR3, the DNA is TGTGCCGGCAGTTACAGGCAGGGGGCGAGGGAGCAGTACTTC. The V and J genes are TRBV6-5 and TRBJ2-7, with 8 bases matching TRBD1. Germline-derived CDR1 and CDR2 are MNHEY and SVGAGI. The CDR3 spans 14 residues.

This clonotype was counted at least ten times. The rearrangement links TRBV5-1 to TRBJ2-3, with TRBD2 matching over 13 bases. CDR1 and CDR2 from the germline V gene are SGHRS and YFSETQ. J was trimmed by 8 bases and V by 4 bases; bases with no gene match: 10. The CDR3 is made up of 16 amino acids. Here the CDR3 DNA reads TGCGCCAGCAGCCAGGAGGGGACTAGCGGGGCGCCTACGCAGTATTTT. Encoded protein: CASSQEGTSGAPTQYF.

This clonotype came up many times. This chain uses TRBV5-1 with TRBJ2-2; 8 bases match TRBD2. Germline V lookup: CDR1 SGHRS, CDR2 YFSETQ. This CDR3 region has 15 residues. Germline trimming cut 1 base from V and 3 bases from J; bases unmatched to any gene: 2. The CDR3 bases are TGCGCCAGCAGCTTGCCAGCGGGGGACACCGGGGAGCTGTTTTTT. Amino acid sequence: CASSLPAGDTGELFF.

This clonotype was seen only a few times. The chain links TRBV29-1 to TRBJ1-4, with TRBD1 matching over 8 bases. V gave up 0 bases and J gave up 8 bases; unmatched junction bases: 17. This CDR3 comprises 18 residues. Germline loops: CDR1 SQVTM, CDR2 ANQGSEA. The CDR3 DNA sequence: TGCAGCGTTGAAGACCCCCTCCCCCAGCAGGGGGCTGGAGAAAAACTGTTTTTT. Translated, it gives CSVEDPLPQQGAGEKLFF. The variable domain in full, with the rest retrieved from reference TRBV29-1 and TRBJ1-4, is SAVISQKPSRDICQRGTSLTIQCQVDSQVTMMFWYRQQPGQSLTLIATANQGSEATYESGFVIDKFPISRPNLTFSTLTVSNMSPEDSSIYLCSVEDPLPQQGAGEKLFFGSGTQLSVL.

In this sample, this clonotype turned up many times. This chain connects TRBV20-1 to TRBJ1-4; perhaps TRBD1 as D (6 bases). Between the trimmed V and J ends, which lost 7 bases and 8 bases, there was a span of 17 bases. This CDR3 has 13 amino acids. Germline V lookup: CDR1 DFQATT, CDR2 SNEGSKA (reference sequence). The CDR3 protein is CSVNRESGEKLFF. Written as DNA, the CDR3 is TGCAGTGTTAACAGGGAATCTGGGGAAAAACTGTTTTTT.

This clonotype was seen only a few times. The chain carries TRBV6-6 and TRBJ2-5; possibly TRBD2 for D (6 bases). The CDR3 extends over 17 amino acids. CDR1 and CDR2 from the germline V gene are MNHNY and SVGAGI (reference sequence). V lost 5 bases and J 5 bases, leaving 24 bases between the germline ends. The CDR3 region is CASSPHVRDGPVETQYF. The CDR3 DNA reads as TGTGCCAGCAGTCCACATGTGCGGGATGGTCCCGTGGAGACCCAGTACTTC.

This clonotype has at least ten counts. The chain couples TRBV7-6 to TRBJ1-6; D is unresolved. The CDR3 is made up of 14 amino acids. V was cut by 0 bases and J by 4 bases, with 4 bases left in between. Germline V gene sequence: CDR1 SGHVS, CDR2 FNYEAQ. The CDR3 loop reads CASSLAQYNSPLHF. The CDR3 region has the DNA TGTGCCAGCAGCTTAGCGCAGTATAATTCACCCCTCCACTTT.

The rearrangement uses TRBV27 and TRBJ2-7, with 11 bases fitting TRBD1. After removal of 3 bases from V and 6 bases from J, the junction contained 7 bases not matched to a gene. The CDR3 covers 15 residues. The germline V gene has CDR1 MNHEY and CDR2 SMNVEV (reference sequence). In DNA form, the CDR3 reads TGTGCCAGCAGTTTTGGGACAGGGGGGTTGTCCGAGCAGTACTTC. Its protein product is CASSFGTGGLSEQYF.

The chain is built from TRBV7-9 and TRBJ2-7, with TRBD2 as a possible D gene (6 bases). Trimming took 4 bases from V and 4 from J, leaving 11 bases between them. Germline CDR1 and CDR2: SEHNR and FQNEAQ (reference sequence). The CDR3 is made up of 13 amino acids. Written as DNA, the CDR3 is TGTGCCAGCAGCTCCCCGGGGGAATACGAGCAGTACTTC. It yields the protein CASSSPGEYEQYF.

The chain is built from TRBV4-1 and TRBJ1-1, with D hard to call. V was pared by 0 bases and J by 1 base, with 9 bases between. The CDR3 sequence is 15 residues long. Germline V lookup: CDR1 MGHRA, CDR2 YSYEKL. The CDR3 spells CASSQDSTANTEAFF. CDR3 coding DNA: TGCGCCAGCAGCCAAGATAGCACGGCGAACACTGAAGCTTTCTTT.

This clonotype occurred many times. The chain has TRBV11-2 and TRBJ2-4, with D unclear. V shed 3 bases and J shed 6 bases, with 18 bases lying between them. Germline V gives CDR1 SGHAT, CDR2 FQNNGV. CDR3 length equals 16 residues. CDR3 in amino acids: CASSFPGRALGNIQYF. The CDR3 nucleotides read TGTGCCAGCAGCTTCCCAGGACGGGCCCTCGGAAACATTCAGTACTTC.

This clonotype was observed a few times. The chain combines TRBV6-1 with TRBJ2-6; 8 bases line up with TRBD1. Germline-derived CDR1 and CDR2 are MNHNS and SASEGT. V gave up 7 bases and J gave up 0 bases; unmatched junction bases: 11. The CDR3 contains 18 residues. This CDR3 is CASMDRVRLISGANVLTF. The CDR3 DNA follows: TGTGCCAGCATGGACAGGGTTCGTTTAATCTCTGGGGCCAACGTCCTGACTTTC.

This clonotype was recorded many times. The junction and the germline gene differ at one end; a read error may be behind it. The V and J genes are TRBV6-1 and TRBJ2-3, with TRBD1 as a possible D gene (5 bases). From germline, CDR1 is MNHNS and CDR2 SASEGT. The length of the CDR3 is 14 residues. CDR3 nucleotide sequence: TGTACCAGCAGTGAAGGGGATAGCAGGGATACGCAGTATTTT. It is translated as CTSSEGDSRDTQYF.